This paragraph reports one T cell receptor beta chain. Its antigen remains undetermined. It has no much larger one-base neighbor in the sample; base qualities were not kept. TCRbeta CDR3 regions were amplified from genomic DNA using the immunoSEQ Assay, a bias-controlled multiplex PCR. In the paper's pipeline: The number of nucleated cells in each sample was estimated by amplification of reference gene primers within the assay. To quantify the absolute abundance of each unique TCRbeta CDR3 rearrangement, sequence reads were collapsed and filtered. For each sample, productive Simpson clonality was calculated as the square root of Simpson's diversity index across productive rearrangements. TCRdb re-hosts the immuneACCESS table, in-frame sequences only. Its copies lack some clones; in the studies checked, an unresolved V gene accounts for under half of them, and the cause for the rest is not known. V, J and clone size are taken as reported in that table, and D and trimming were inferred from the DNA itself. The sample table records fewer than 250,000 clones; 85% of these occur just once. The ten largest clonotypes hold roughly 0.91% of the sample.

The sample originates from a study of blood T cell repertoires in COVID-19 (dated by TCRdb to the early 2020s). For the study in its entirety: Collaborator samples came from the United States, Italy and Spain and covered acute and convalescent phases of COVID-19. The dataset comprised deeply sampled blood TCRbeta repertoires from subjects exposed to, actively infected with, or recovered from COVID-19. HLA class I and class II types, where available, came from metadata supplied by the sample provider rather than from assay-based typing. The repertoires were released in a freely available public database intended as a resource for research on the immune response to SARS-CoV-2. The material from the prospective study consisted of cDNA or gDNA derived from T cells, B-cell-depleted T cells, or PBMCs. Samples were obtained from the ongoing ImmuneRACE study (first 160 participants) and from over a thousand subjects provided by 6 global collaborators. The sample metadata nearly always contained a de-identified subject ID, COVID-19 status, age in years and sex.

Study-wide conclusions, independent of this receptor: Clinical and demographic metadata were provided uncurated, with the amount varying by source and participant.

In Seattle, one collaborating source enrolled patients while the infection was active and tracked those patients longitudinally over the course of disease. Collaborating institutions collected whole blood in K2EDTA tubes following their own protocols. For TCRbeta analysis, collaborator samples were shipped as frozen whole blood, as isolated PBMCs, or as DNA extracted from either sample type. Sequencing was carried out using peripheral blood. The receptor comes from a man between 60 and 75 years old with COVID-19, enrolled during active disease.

The CDR3 corresponds to CASSVLVSTGELFF. The DNA reads TGTGCCAGCAGCGTGCTAGTCTCGACCGGGGAGCTGTTTTTT. The chain couples TRBV9 to TRBJ2-2, with the identity of the D gene unclear. V loses 2 bases, J loses 5 bases, and the germline ends lie 10 bases apart. The germline V gene specifies SGDLS as CDR1 and YYNGEE as CDR2. Taken from cysteine to phenylalanine, the CDR3 has 14 residues. Just CDR3 DNA is preserved here, 42 bases in frame from base 1.